Sequencing of this T cell receptor (beta chain) was carried out in a study of identical twins. V was pared by 4 bases and J by 5 bases, with 2 bases of the junction left unmatched. The CDR3 covers 14 residues. Germline V gives CDR1 MNHEY, CDR2 SMNVEV (reference sequence). This clonotype was detected only a few times. Antigen specificity is unknown. Study results and caveats: Conclusions rested on cross-sectional statistics rather than following the same donors. Invariant MAIT and iNKT cells may have partly biased zero-insertion analyses.

It was template switching that added a universal primer site, and there were unique molecular identifiers on the cDNA. TCRdb used MiXCR to reprocess the 5' RACE reads, holding one entry per CDR3 protein. The sample lists under 350,000 distinct CDR3 sequences, 8% to 9.5% occurring once. This same sample was also part of a study on yellow fever vaccine responses in identical twins.

Material: CD8+ T cells sorted from blood. This chain links TRBV27 with TRBJ2-2; 9 nucleotides match TRBD1. The TCR was taken from a woman younger than 30 in good health. CDR3 sequence (DNA): TGTGCCAGCAGTTGGACAGGGGAGACCGGGGAGCTGTTTTTT. Translation gives CASSWTGETGELFF.